The next 16 T cell receptor beta chains were all read from a single sample in a study of T-cell reconstitution after alpha-beta-depleted transplantation in children. TCRbeta library construction was performed incorporating unique molecular identifiers. TCRdb reanalysed the PCR reads using MiXCR and keeps one entry per CDR3 protein. The table includes some 200,000 distinct CDR3 sequences, 5.5% to 7% detected once. This specimen was PBMCs, taken before TCRalphabeta/CD19-depleted stem cell transplant. The receptors come from a boy between 2 and 15 years old with acute lymphoblastic leukemia, due to receive a stem cell transplant.

This clonotype was recorded many times. This chain links TRBV28 with TRBJ2-5; no reliable D call. V was shortened by 9 bases and J by 2 bases, with 13 bases between the two germline ends. The CDR3 contains 13 residues. Per the germline V gene, CDR1 is MDHEN and CDR2 is SYDVKM. The CDR3 DNA follows: TGTGCCAGTCGCCTAAGGCAGCAAGAGACCCAGTACTTC. This encodes CASRLRQQETQYF. The entire variable domain, with the rest obtained from reference TRBV28 and TRBJ2-5, is as follows: DVKVTQSSRYLVKRTGEKVFLECVQDMDHENMFWYRQDPGLGLRLIYFSYDVKMKEKGDIPEGYSVSREKKERFSLILESASTNQTSMYLCASRLRQQETQYFGPGTRLLVL.

The rearrangement links TRBV7-9 to TRBJ1-1; unclear D gene. The germline V gene has CDR1 SEHNR and CDR2 FQNEAQ (reference sequence). CDR3 size: 12 residues. V was shortened by 8 bases and J by 8 bases, with 15 bases between the two germline ends. This chain's CDR3 is CASSSGNGEAFF. CDR3 nucleotide sequence: TGTGCCAGCTCGTCGGGAAACGGCGAAGCTTTCTTT.

With respect to this clonotype: A read error may be the cause here, since a much bigger clone is one base away. V is TRBV6-1 and J is TRBJ1-5, with 9 positions matching TRBD1. Per germline, CDR1 MNHNS and CDR2 SASEGT. With V trimmed by 6 bases and J by 15 bases, 12 bases remained unmatched. The CDR3 spans 13 residues. This CDR3 reads CASSGTGIGARHF. DNA of the CDR3: TGTGCCAGCAGCGGGACAGGGATCGGGGCCCGGCATTTT.

This clonotype was detected a few times. This chain uses TRBV19 with TRBJ1-5, with unresolved D. Germline lookup yields CDR1 LNHDA and CDR2 SQIVND (reference sequence). The V end lost 6 bases, the J end lost 6 bases, and 12 bases lay between the germline ends. This CDR3 has 13 amino acids. In nucleotides, the CDR3 is TGTGCCAGTAGCCCCGGTCTGATTCAGCCCCAGCATTTT. Its protein is CASSPGLIQPQHF.

This clonotype was recorded many times. The rearrangement links TRBV15 to TRBJ2-1, with unresolved D. CDR1 is LNHNV, CDR2 YYDKDF, per germline (reference sequence). The CDR3 runs 14 residues. Trimming cost V 0 bases and J 4 bases, with 7 bases left between them. CDR3 region: CATSRDRYYNEQFF. The DNA of the CDR3 is TGTGCCACCAGCAGAGATCGGTATTACAATGAGCAGTTCTTC.

This clonotype has a count of ten or more. The J gene is TRBJ2-3, the V gene TRBV7-2; D call uncertain. The CDR3 runs to 14 residues. Germline values: CDR1 SGHTA, CDR2 FQGNSA. V was cut by 2 bases and J by 0 bases, with 6 bases left in between. CDR3 amino acids: CASSLRQSTDTQYF. For the CDR3, the DNA is TGTGCCAGCAGCTTACGGCAGAGCACAGATACGCAGTATTTT.

This clonotype showed up many times. This chain joins TRBV5-6 and TRBJ2-7; no reliable D call. The CDR3 is made up of 15 amino acids. The ends were cut back, 2 bases at V and 3 bases at J, with 15 bases in the middle. Germline V gene data show CDR1 as SGHDT and CDR2 as YYEEEE. DNA of the CDR3: TGTGCCAGCAGCTTCTTCGAATTAATTCACTACGAGCAGTACTTC. Protein product: CASSFFELIHYEQYF.

This clonotype was recorded many times. The chain recombines TRBV29-1 with TRBJ2-5; tentatively, D is TRBD1 (5 bases). The CDR3 is 12 residues long. Germline V gives CDR1 SQVTM, CDR2 ANQGSEA. Trimming removed 5 bases at V and 5 bases at J, with 12 bases between. CDR3 nucleotides: TGCAGCGTTAAGACAGAAGCGGAGACCCAGTACTTC. It translates to CSVKTEAETQYF.

This clonotype was observed a few times. J is TRBJ2-6 and V is TRBV5-8; D could derive from TRBD1 or TRBD2 (5 bases each). The CDR3 runs 17 residues. Trimming shortened V by 3 bases and J by 0 bases, and 13 bases separated the two germline ends. CDR1 and CDR2 from the germline V gene are SGHTS and YDEGEE. This CDR3 reads CASSSPEGRSGANVLTF. CDR3 DNA sequence: TGTGCCAGCAGCTCCCCAGAGGGGCGCTCTGGGGCCAACGTCCTGACTTTC.

This clonotype was counted ten times or more. The rearrangement joins TRBV28 to TRBJ1-5; the D is unclear. The germline V gene has CDR1 MDHEN and CDR2 SYDVKM. Trimming left V 6 bases short and J 3 bases short, with 12 bases between. The CDR3 runs to 14 residues. CDR3 amino acids: CASSIRGVNQPQHF. The DNA for the CDR3 is TGTGCCAGCAGCATTCGCGGGGTCAATCAGCCCCAGCATTTT.

This clonotype was counted at least ten times. This sequence joins TRBV7-9 and TRBJ2-3; TRBD1 aligns across 11 bases. Germline V gene data show CDR1 as SEHNR and CDR2 as FQNEAQ (reference sequence). V lost 4 bases and J lost 6; bases outside the gene matches: 9. There are 16 residues in the CDR3. CDR3 DNA: TGTGCCAGCAGCTCCCCAGGACAGGGGGCCTGGGATACGCAGTATTTT. It translates to CASSSPGQGAWDTQYF.

This clonotype occurred many times. Germline and junction disagree at one end, which may indicate a read error. The chain combines TRBV6-2 or TRBV6-3 with TRBJ2-1; possibly TRBD2 for D (6 bases). The CDR3 is 13 residues long. Germline V gene data show CDR1 as MNHEY and CDR2 as SVGEGT. The CDR3 loop reads CASSWDSYNEHFF. CDR3 coding DNA: TGTGCCAGCAGTTGGGACTCCTACAATGAGCATTTCTTC.

This clonotype appeared many times. The J gene is TRBJ2-1, the V gene TRBV6-2 or TRBV6-3; D may be TRBD2 (5 bases). Germline V CDR1 and CDR2: MNHEY, SVGEGT. Deletions cut 4 bases from V and 5 bases from J, with 9 bases between. This CDR3 has 13 amino acids. The CDR3 sequence: CASSLARHNEQFF. The CDR3 region has the DNA TGTGCCAGCAGTTTAGCGAGACACAATGAGCAGTTCTTC.

This clonotype has just a few counts. The genes are TRBV5-1 and TRBJ2-5; D may match TRBD1 or TRBD2 (6 bases each). CDR1 and CDR2 from the germline V gene are SGHRS and YFSETQ. V was clipped by 4 bases and J by 1 base, with 14 bases between them. This CDR3 region has 15 residues. In DNA form, the CDR3 reads TGCGCCAGCAGCGGGACGGGGGCCCGCCAAGAGACCCAGTACTTC. It codes for CASSGTGARQETQYF. Full variable domain (missing parts from reference TRBV5-1 and TRBJ2-5): KAGVTQTPRYLIKTRGQQVTLSCSPISGHRSVSWYQQTPGQGLQFLFEYFSETQRNKGNFPGRFSGRQFSNSRSEMNVSTLELGDSALYLCASSGTGARQETQYFGPGTRLLVL.

This clonotype has ten or more counts. The J gene is TRBJ2-1, the V gene TRBV5-1; TRBD2 might be the D (7 bases). The CDR3 spans 14 residues. V lost 3 bases and J 5 bases, leaving 12 bases between the germline ends. The germline gives CDR1 SGHRS, CDR2 YFSETQ. The CDR3: CASSSRGANNEQFF. The CDR3 DNA is TGCGCCAGCAGCTCACGGGGGGCTAACAATGAGCAGTTCTTC. Combining the CDR3 with reference TRBV5-1 and TRBJ2-1 gives the whole variable domain KAGVTQTPRYLIKTRGQQVTLSCSPISGHRSVSWYQQTPGQGLQFLFEYFSETQRNKGNFPGRFSGRQFSNSRSEMNVSTLELGDSALYLCASSSRGANNEQFFGPGTRLTVL.

This clonotype showed up many times. The chain recombines TRBV6-2 or TRBV6-3 with TRBJ2-1; TRBD2 matches at 11 bases. Germline lookup yields CDR1 MNHEY and CDR2 SVGEGT. V lost 2 bases, J lost 0 bases, and 18 bases stayed unmatched. The length of the CDR3 is 22 residues. Written as DNA, the CDR3 is TGTGCCAGCAGTTACGTCGTCGGGCTTACTAGCGGGGGACTGAGCTCCTACAATGAGCAGTTCTTC. Amino acids: CASSYVVGLTSGGLSSYNEQFF.